Shown below are 18 T cell receptor beta chains from a single sample sequenced in a study of technical replicates of blood from several donors (dated by TCRdb to between 2016 and 2019). Receptor libraries were prepared by the immunoSEQ multiplex PCR assay. TCRdb mirrors the immuneACCESS table, restricted to in-frame sequences. Some clones are absent from its copies; in checked studies, under half trace to an unresolved V gene, and the reason for the others is unknown. The sample yields 65,000 to 80,000 clones; 95% to 98% were counted once. The ten largest clonotypes hold 0.2% to 0.25% of the sample. Input material: T cells isolated from PBMCs. These receptor sequences come from a human donor in good health.

The chain joins TRBV4-3 to TRBJ2-1; 8 positions match TRBD2. Germline CDR1 LGHNA, CDR2 YSLEER. The CDR3 contains 17 residues. The V segment lost 0 bases and the J segment 4 bases; nucleotides outside the gene matches: 8. The CDR3 nucleotides read TGCGCCAGCAGCCAAGATCCCGGGATAGCGGGGTACAATGAGCAGTTCTTC. Translation: CASSQDPGIAGYNEQFF.

J is TRBJ2-5 and V is TRBV19; 10 bases match TRBD1. Trimming took 3 bases from V and 1 from J; bases not matched to a gene: 8. This CDR3 has 17 amino acids. Germline values: CDR1 LNHDA, CDR2 SQIVND (reference sequence). This CDR3 reads CASSIFFGTGAQETQYF. As DNA, the CDR3 is TGTGCCAGTAGTATTTTCTTTGGGACAGGGGCCCAAGAGACCCAGTACTTC. Filled out from reference TRBV19 and TRBJ2-5, the complete variable domain reads DGGITQSPKYLFRKEGQNVTLSCEQNLNHDAMYWYRQDPGQGLRLIYYSQIVNDFQKGDIAEGYSVSREKKESFPLTVTSAQKNPTAFYLCASSIFFGTGAQETQYFGPGTRLLVL.

This clone was observed once. V usage is TRBV6-5 and J usage is TRBJ1-1, with 9 bases identical to TRBD1. V was clipped by 2 bases and J by 5 bases; unmatched bases: 6. Looked up from germline, CDR1 is MNHEY and CDR2 is SVGAGI. This CDR3 region has 15 residues. CDR3 loop: CASSYPTGGGTEAFF. The CDR3 DNA reads as TGTGCCAGCAGTTACCCGACAGGGGGAGGAACTGAAGCTTTCTTT.

This clone was observed once. CDR3: CASSPRGGIAEAFF. Here the CDR3 DNA reads TGTGCCAGCAGTCCCCGGGGGGGTATCGCTGAAGCTTTCTTT. This chain connects TRBV5-5 to TRBJ1-1; possible D gene TRBD1, 5 bases. CDR3 size: 14 residues. V was cut by 5 bases and J by 6 bases, with 17 bases left in between. From germline, CDR1 is SGHKS and CDR2 YYEKEE (reference sequence).

V gene TRBV20-1 combines with J gene TRBJ2-7, with D unclear. The CDR3 runs 11 residues. Trimming took off 0 bases at V and 8 bases at J, with 8 bases between the two ends. CDR1 DFQATT and CDR2 SNEGSKA come from the germline V gene (reference sequence). CDR3 in amino acids: CSARDGRKQYF. CDR3 coding DNA: TGCAGTGCTAGAGATGGCAGGAAGCAGTACTTC.

This clone was detected only a few times. CDR3 loop: CASSPLAGVNYEQYF. CDR3 sequence (DNA): TGTGCCAGCAGTCCTCTAGCGGGAGTTAATTACGAGCAGTACTTC. The chain links TRBV2 to TRBJ2-7; 10 positions agree with TRBD2. The CDR3 consists of 15 residues. The germline CDR1 and CDR2 sequences are SNHLY and FYNNEI. Trimming removed 5 bases from V and 4 bases from J; junction bases left unmatched: 8.

This clone was recorded once. This sequence joins TRBV15 and TRBJ2-1; TRBD2 aligns across 9 bases. This CDR3 has 17 amino acids. The V gene's germline CDR1 is LNHNV and CDR2 YYDKDF (reference sequence). The trim removed 0 bases at V and 9 bases at J, leaving 12 bases unmatched. In DNA form, the CDR3 reads TGTGCCACCAGCAGAGATAGAGGAGTAGCGGGAGTCTTTGAGCAGTTCTTC. This encodes CATSRDRGVAGVFEQFF.

The chain recombines TRBV14 with TRBJ2-7; 8 nucleotides align to TRBD2. The trim removed 2 bases at V and 3 bases at J, leaving 12 bases unmatched. The CDR3 loop spans 17 amino acids. The germline CDR1 and CDR2 sequences are SGHDN and FVKESK. The CDR3 DNA sequence: TGTGCCAGCAGCCAACTCCTACTAGCGGCACCCTGCTACGAGCAGTACTTC. It codes for CASSQLLLAAPCYEQYF.

The chain joins TRBV29-1 to TRBJ1-2, with TRBD1 matching 9 bases. V dropped 7 bases and J dropped 4; count of bases not matched to a gene: 1. From germline, CDR1 is SQVTM and CDR2 ANQGSEA. The CDR3 totals 11 residues. In DNA form, the CDR3 reads TGCAGCGGGGGACAGGGCTATGGCTACACCTTC. It yields the protein CSGGQGYGYTF.

The CDR3: CASSVGRRANTGELFF. CDR3 DNA: TGTGCCAGCAGCGTAGGACGGCGGGCGAACACCGGGGAGCTGTTTTTT. The chain employs TRBV9 and TRBJ2-2; D is perhaps TRBD2 (5 bases). Trimming cost V 0 bases and J 0 bases, with 9 bases left between them. The CDR3 is 16 amino acids. Germline V lookup: CDR1 SGDLS, CDR2 YYNGEE.

The rearrangement uses TRBV11-1 and TRBJ2-6; the D gene is possibly TRBD2 (6 bases). The CDR3 has 15 amino acids. The V end lost 3 bases, the J end lost 0 bases, and 6 bases lay between the germline ends. CDR1 and CDR2 (germline): SGHAT, FQDESV (reference sequence). The CDR3 DNA reads as TGTGCCAGCAGCTTTAGCGGCTCTGGGGCCAACGTCCTGACTTTC. Its protein product is CASSFSGSGANVLTF.

This rearrangement joins TRBV7-9 to TRBJ2-7, with D unresolved. Germline lookup yields CDR1 SEHNR and CDR2 FQNEAQ (reference sequence). The CDR3 loop spans 11 amino acids. V was shortened by 5 bases and J by 4 bases, with 6 bases between the two germline ends. CDR3 nucleotides: TGTGCCAGCAGCCTTTCGTACGAGCAGTACTTC. Its translation: CASSLSYEQYF.

The chain uses TRBV5-4 and TRBJ2-3; the D gene is possibly TRBD2 (6 bases). The CDR3 runs to 16 residues. V lost 3 bases and J 1 base, leaving 15 bases between the germline ends. In germline, CDR1 is SGHNT, CDR2 YYREEE (reference sequence). CDR3 in amino acids: CASSWGGGHGTDTQYF. In DNA, the CDR3 is TGTGCCAGCAGCTGGGGAGGTGGCCACGGCACAGATACGCAGTATTTT.

V is TRBV9 and J is TRBJ2-2; 7 bases map to TRBD1. This CDR3 comprises 15 residues. The trim removed 5 bases at V and 1 base at J, leaving 5 bases unmatched. CDR1 is SGDLS, CDR2 YYNGEE, per germline. CDR3 residues: CASRGTVGNTGELFF. The CDR3, as DNA: TGTGCCAGCAGAGGGACAGTTGGGAACACCGGGGAGCTGTTTTTT.

This rearrangement joins TRBV9 to TRBJ1-1; D may be TRBD1 (5 bases). CDR3 size: 12 residues. Trimming removed 2 bases at V and 11 bases at J, with 13 bases between. The germline gives CDR1 SGDLS, CDR2 YYNGEE. The DNA for the CDR3 is TGTGCCAGCAGCGTGCAGGGTGGGCATGCTTTCTTT. It yields the protein CASSVQGGHAFF.

The chain employs TRBV5-1 and TRBJ2-1; 12 nucleotides match TRBD2. Germline CDR1 SGHRS, CDR2 YFSETQ. After removal of 5 bases from V and 10 bases from J, the junction contained 7 bases not matched to a gene. This CDR3 is built from 14 residues. CDR3 nucleotide sequence: TGCGCCAGCAGTTGGACTAGCGGGACCCTAGAGCAGTTCTTC. This encodes CASSWTSGTLEQFF.

This rearrangement joins TRBV19 to TRBJ2-3; 7 bases are a match to TRBD2. The ends lost 3 bases at V and 3 bases at J; junction bases unmatched: 6. The CDR3 loop spans 15 amino acids. Germline V gives CDR1 LNHDA, CDR2 SQIVND (reference sequence). The CDR3 loop reads CASSIGAGVTDTQYF. The DNA for the CDR3 is TGTGCCAGTAGTATTGGGGCGGGAGTTACAGATACGCAGTATTTT.

This chain joins TRBV9 and TRBJ2-7; D may be TRBD2 (6 bases). V shed 2 bases and J shed 4 bases, with 13 bases lying between them. There are 14 residues in the CDR3. Germline assignment: CDR1 SGDLS and CDR2 YYNGEE. CDR3 in amino acids: CASSVGGAGYEQYF. Here the CDR3 DNA reads TGTGCCAGCAGCGTCGGCGGGGCCGGGTACGAGCAGTACTTC. Combining the CDR3 with reference TRBV9 and TRBJ2-7 gives the whole variable domain DSGVTQTPKHLITATGQRVTLRCSPRSGDLSVYWYQQSLDQGLQFLIQYYNGEERAKGNILERFSAQQFPDLHSELNLSSLELGDSALYFCASSVGGAGYEQYFGPGTRLTVT.